The rows below give T cell receptor beta chains drawn from one sample of a study of PD-1 blockade in mismatch repair-deficient tumors. Sequencing used immunoSEQ multiplex PCR; TCRdb keeps in-frame clones, though not all of them. The table has roughly 120,000 clones, 88% seen once. Sequenced material: peripheral blood, taken roughly 67 weeks after starting pembrolizumab. The receptors derive from an adult with mismatch repair-deficient cancer. The CDR3 runs from the conserved cysteine through the conserved F or W. D genes are given only for firm matches. Clone size is not always given. Where it is, it says once, few, many or a class for expanded clones.

abundance | j_gene | d_gene | v_gene | CDR3aa | CDR3nt
. | TRBJ2-1 | TRBD1 | TRBV19 | CATSPQGAYNEQFF | TGTGCCACTTCACCGCAGGGGGCCTACAATGAGCAGTTCTTC
once | TRBJ1-1 | . | TRBV7-9 | CASSLPTVKTEAFF | TGTGCCAGCAGCTTACCCACAGTTAAGACTGAAGCTTTCTTT
. | TRBJ2-3 | . | TRBV5-5 | CASSFDLGYTASKSDTQYF | TGTGCCAGCAGCTTCGATTTAGGGTATACGGCTAGTAAATCAGATACGCAGTATTTT
. | TRBJ2-1 | . | TRBV6-6 | CASSFRDTSYNEQFF | TGTGCCAGCAGTTTTAGGGACACCTCCTACAATGAGCAGTTCTTC
. | TRBJ1-2 | . | TRBV30 | CAWVGQSPLDYGYTF | TGTGCCTGGGTCGGACAGAGCCCTTTGGACTATGGCTACACCTTC
. | TRBJ1-2 | . | TRBV19 | CASRRDGRAGISNYGYTF | TGTGCCAGTAGAAGGGACGGGAGAGCAGGGATCTCTAACTATGGCTACACCTTC
. | TRBJ2-3 | TRBD2 | TRBV9 | CASSPVTVRGELF | TGTGCCAGCAGCCCGGTTACGGTCCGGGGGGAATTATTT
. | TRBJ2-1 | TRBD2 | TRBV5-1 | CASSFGTSGIGIWGEQFF | TGCGCCAGCAGCTTTGGGACTAGCGGGATTGGTATATGGGGTGAGCAGTTCTTC
once | TRBJ2-7 | . | TRBV14 | CASSQEARVWEQYF | TGTGCCAGCAGCCAAGAGGCCAGGGTGTGGGAGCAGTACTTC
. | TRBJ1-2 | . | TRBV10-2 | CASSHAGGSSGYTF | TGCGCCAGCAGTCATGCGGGGGGCTCTTCTGGCTACACCTTC
. | TRBJ2-3 | TRBD2 | TRBV12-5 | CASQREGLLSTDTQYF | TGTGCCAGTCAGCGGGAGGGCCTGCTAAGCACAGATACGCAGTATTTT
. | TRBJ2-3 | TRBD1 | TRBV29-1 | CSVEGDRGRGGTDTQYF | TGCAGCGTTGAAGGGGACAGGGGGCGCGGGGGGACAGATACGCAGTATTTT
once | TRBJ2-5 | TRBD2 | TRBV9 | CASSVAGTSGIQETQYF | TGTGCCAGCAGCGTAGCGGGGACTAGCGGAATCCAAGAGACCCAGTACTTC
. | TRBJ2-3 | . | TRBV28 | CASSLPRRLSISTDTQYF | TGTGCCAGCAGTTTACCCAGGCGACTCAGCATTAGCACAGATACGCAGTATTTT
. | TRBJ2-3 | . | TRBV9 | CASSVGGSVTDTQYF | TGTGCCAGCAGCGTAGGGGGCAGCGTCACAGATACGCAGTATTTT
. | TRBJ2-1 | . | TRBV2 | CASKGNNEQFF | TGTGCCAGCAAGGGGAACAATGAGCAGTTCTTC
. | TRBJ2-6 | . | TRBV6-1 | CASSPTGSGANVLTF | TGTGCCAGCAGTCCGACGGGCTCTGGGGCCAACGTCCTGACTTTC
. | TRBJ1-1 | . | TRBV19 | CASSKGGGHTEAFF | TGTGCCAGTAGTAAAGGGGGGGGGCACACTGAAGCTTTCTTT
. | TRBJ2-7 | . | TRBV4-1 | CASSLGGTPVGEQYF | TGCGCCAGCAGCCTCGGAGGGACTCCGGTGGGCGAGCAGTACTTC
. | TRBJ1-5 | TRBD1 | TRBV15 | CATSKDSNTGVSNQPQHF | TGTGCCACCAGCAAGGATTCCAATACAGGGGTTAGCAATCAGCCCCAGCATTTT
. | TRBJ1-2 | . | TRBV19 | CASSILQGSNYGYTF | TGTGCCAGTAGTATACTGCAGGGGTCTAACTATGGCTACACCTTC
. | TRBJ2-3 | . | TRBV2 | CASSGRLDTDTQYF | TGTGCCAGCAGTGGGAGACTAGACACAGATACGCAGTATTTT
. | TRBJ2-1 | . | TRBV7-9 | CASSLSLYNEQFF | TGTGCCAGCAGCCTATCCCTCTACAATGAGCAGTTCTTC
. | TRBJ2-5 | . | TRBV27 | CASSLHSAETQYF | TGTGCCAGCAGTTTACACAGTGCGGAGACCCAGTACTTC
. | TRBJ2-2 | TRBD2 | TRBV11-2 | CASSFLAGGTGELFF | TGTGCCAGCAGCTTTTTAGCGGGAGGCACCGGGGAGCTGTTTTTT
once | TRBJ1-2 | . | TRBV6-5 | CASSYSLDGYTF | TGTGCCAGCAGTTACTCATTGGATGGCTACACCTTC
. | TRBJ1-1 | . | TRBV30 | CAWSYGTGTEAFF | TGTGCCTGGAGTTATGGCACGGGGACTGAAGCTTTCTTT
. | TRBJ1-3 | . | TRBV5-1 | CASSLDRNSGNTIYF | TGCGCCAGCAGCCTAGACAGGAACTCTGGAAACACCATATATTTT
few | TRBJ2-7 | . | TRBV7-2 | CASSSSAEQYF | TGTGCCAGCAGCTCTTCCGCCGAGCAGTACTTC
. | TRBJ2-7 | . | TRBV30 | CAWEDPRARGYEQYF | TGTGCCTGGGAGGACCCCAGGGCCAGAGGGTACGAGCAGTACTTC